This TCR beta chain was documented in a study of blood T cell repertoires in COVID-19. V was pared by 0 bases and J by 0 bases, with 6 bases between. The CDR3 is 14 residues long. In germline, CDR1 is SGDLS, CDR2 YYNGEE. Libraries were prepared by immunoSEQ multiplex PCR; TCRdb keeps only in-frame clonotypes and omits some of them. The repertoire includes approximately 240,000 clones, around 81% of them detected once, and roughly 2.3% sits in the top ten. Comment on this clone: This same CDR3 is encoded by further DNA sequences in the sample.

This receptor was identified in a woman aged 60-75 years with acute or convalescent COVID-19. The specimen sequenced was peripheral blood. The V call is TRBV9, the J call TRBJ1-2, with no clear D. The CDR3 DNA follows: TGTGCCAGCAGCGTAGGGGCCTCTAACTATGGCTACACCTTC. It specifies CASSVGASNYGYTF.